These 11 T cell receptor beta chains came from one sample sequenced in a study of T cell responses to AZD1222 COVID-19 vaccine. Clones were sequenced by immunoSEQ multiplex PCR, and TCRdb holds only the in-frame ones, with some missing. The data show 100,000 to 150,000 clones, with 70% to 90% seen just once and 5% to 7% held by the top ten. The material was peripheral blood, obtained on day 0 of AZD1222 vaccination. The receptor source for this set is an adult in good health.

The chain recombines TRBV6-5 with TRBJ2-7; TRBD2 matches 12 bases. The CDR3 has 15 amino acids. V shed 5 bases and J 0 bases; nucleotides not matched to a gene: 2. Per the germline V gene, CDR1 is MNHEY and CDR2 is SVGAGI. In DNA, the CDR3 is TGTGCCAGCAGTCTACTAGCGGGGGGCTCCTACGAGCAGTACTTC. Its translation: CASSLLAGGSYEQYF.

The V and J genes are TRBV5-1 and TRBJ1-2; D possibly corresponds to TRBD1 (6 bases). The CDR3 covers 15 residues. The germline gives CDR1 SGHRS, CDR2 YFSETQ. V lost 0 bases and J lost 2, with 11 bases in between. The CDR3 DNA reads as TGCGCCAGCAGCTTGGCCCCTACAGGGAACTATGGCTACACCTTC. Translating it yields CASSLAPTGNYGYTF.

CDR3 DNA: TGCGCCAGCAGCTTAGGTCTTAGCGGGGGGTCTGATCCAGATACGCAGTATTTT. Translation gives CASSLGLSGGSDPDTQYF. V is TRBV5-1 and J is TRBJ2-3, with TRBD2 identical over 10 bases. Germline trimming cut 2 bases from V and 4 bases from J; bases unmatched to any gene: 13. The CDR3 totals 18 residues. CDR1 is SGHRS and CDR2 is YFSETQ in the germline V gene.

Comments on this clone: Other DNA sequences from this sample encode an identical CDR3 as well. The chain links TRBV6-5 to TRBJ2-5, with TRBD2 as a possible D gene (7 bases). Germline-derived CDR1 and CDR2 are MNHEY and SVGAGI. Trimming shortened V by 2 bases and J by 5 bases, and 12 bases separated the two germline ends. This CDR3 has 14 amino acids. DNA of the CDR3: TGTGCCAGCAGTTACCCTGGGGGGGGCGAGACCCAGTACTTC. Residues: CASSYPGGGETQYF.

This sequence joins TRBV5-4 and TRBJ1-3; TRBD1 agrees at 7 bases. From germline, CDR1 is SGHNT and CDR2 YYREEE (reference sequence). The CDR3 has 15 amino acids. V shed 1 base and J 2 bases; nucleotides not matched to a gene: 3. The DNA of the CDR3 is TGTGCCAGCAGCTTGCGACAGGGCCCTGGAAACACCATATATTTT. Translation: CASSLRQGPGNTIYF.

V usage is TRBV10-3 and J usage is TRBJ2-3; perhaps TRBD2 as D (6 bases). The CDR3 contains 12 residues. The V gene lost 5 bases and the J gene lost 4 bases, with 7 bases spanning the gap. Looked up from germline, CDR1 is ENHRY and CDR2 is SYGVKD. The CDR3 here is CAISRLADTQYF. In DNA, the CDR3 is TGTGCCATCAGTAGACTAGCAGATACGCAGTATTTT.

CDR3 loop: CASSIGRANTEAFF. In nucleotides, the CDR3 is TGTGCCAGTAGTATCGGAAGGGCGAACACTGAAGCTTTCTTT. V gene TRBV19 combines with J gene TRBJ1-1, with unresolved D. The CDR3 runs to 14 residues. Germline V gene lookup returns CDR1 LNHDA and CDR2 SQIVND (reference sequence). Trimming shortened V by 3 bases and J by 1 base, and 9 bases separated the two germline ends.

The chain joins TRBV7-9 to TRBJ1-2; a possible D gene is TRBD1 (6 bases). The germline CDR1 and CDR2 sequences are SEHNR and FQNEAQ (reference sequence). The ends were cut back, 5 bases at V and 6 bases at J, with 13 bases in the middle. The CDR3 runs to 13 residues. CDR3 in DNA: TGTGCCAGCAGCCTGGGGGCGTTGGATGGCTACACCTTC. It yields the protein CASSLGALDGYTF.

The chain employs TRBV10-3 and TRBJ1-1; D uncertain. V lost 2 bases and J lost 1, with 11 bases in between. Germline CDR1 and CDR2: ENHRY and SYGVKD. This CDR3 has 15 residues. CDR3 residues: CAISEALRGNTEAFF. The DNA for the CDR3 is TGTGCCATCAGTGAGGCACTGCGGGGGAACACTGAAGCTTTCTTT.

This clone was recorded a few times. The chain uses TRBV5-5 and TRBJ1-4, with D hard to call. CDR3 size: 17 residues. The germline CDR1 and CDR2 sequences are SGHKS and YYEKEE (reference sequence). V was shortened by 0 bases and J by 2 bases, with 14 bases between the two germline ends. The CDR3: CASSLGVLGKTNEKLFF. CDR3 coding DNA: TGTGCCAGCAGCTTGGGTGTTCTTGGGAAGACTAATGAAAAACTGTTTTTT.

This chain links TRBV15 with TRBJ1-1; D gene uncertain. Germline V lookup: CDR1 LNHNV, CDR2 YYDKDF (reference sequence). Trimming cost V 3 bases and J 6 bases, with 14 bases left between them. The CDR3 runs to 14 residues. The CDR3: CATSSKGAHPEAFF. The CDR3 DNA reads TGTGCCACCAGCAGTAAAGGAGCGCATCCTGAAGCTTTCTTT.